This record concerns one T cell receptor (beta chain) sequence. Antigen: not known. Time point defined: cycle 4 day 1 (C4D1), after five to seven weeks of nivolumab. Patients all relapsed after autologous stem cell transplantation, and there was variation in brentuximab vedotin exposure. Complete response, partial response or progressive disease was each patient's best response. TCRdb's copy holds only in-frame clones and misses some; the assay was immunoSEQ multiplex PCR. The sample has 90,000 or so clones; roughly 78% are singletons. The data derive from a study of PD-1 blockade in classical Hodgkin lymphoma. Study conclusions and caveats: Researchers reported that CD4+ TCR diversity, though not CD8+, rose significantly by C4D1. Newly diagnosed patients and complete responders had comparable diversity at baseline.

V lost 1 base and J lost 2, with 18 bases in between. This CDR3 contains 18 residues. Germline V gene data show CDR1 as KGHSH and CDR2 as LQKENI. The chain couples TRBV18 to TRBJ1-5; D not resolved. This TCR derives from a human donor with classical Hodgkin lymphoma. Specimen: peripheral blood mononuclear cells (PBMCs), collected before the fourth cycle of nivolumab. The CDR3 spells CASSPQFTYGYGNQPQHF. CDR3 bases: TGTGCCAGCTCACCACAATTTACCTACGGGTACGGCAATCAGCCCCAGCATTTT.